This TCR beta chain was obtained from a study of T cells expressing NK-cell markers. The length of the CDR3 is 15 residues. CDR1 is SGHVS and CDR2 is FQNEAQ in the germline V gene. Following a re-call of the 5' RACE reads, TCRdb has one entry per CDR3 protein and lacks DNA. Its clone listing holds a few hundred thousand distinct CDR3 sequences. The chain employs TRBV7-8 and TRBJ1-4; TCRdb's D call, TRBD1, is unchecked because there is no DNA. The source of this sequence is a man aged 18 to 69 in good health. The source material was blood T cells: a sorted CD56 or NKG2C T cell subset, CD4+ or CD8+ T cells, or bulk PBMC T cells (not recorded which). This CDR3 reads CASSGRTGVKEKLFF. Supplemented by reference TRBV7-8 and TRBJ1-4, the full variable domain reads GAGVSQSPRYKVAKRGQDVALRCDPISGHVSLFWYQQALGQGPEFLTYFQNEAQLDKSGLPSDRFFAERPEGSVSTLKIQRTQQEDSAVYLCASSGRTGVKEKLFFGSGTQLSVL.